A selection of T cell receptor beta chains follows, all from one sample in a study of T cell responses to AZD1222 COVID-19 vaccine. Data came from immunoSEQ multiplex PCR; TCRdb stores just in-frame clones and leaves some out. The sample yields some 120,000 clones, 85% to 90% seen once. The sequenced sample was peripheral blood, obtained on day 0 of AZD1222 vaccination. All receptors derive from an adult in good health. CDR3s include the opening cysteine and the closing phenylalanine or tryptophan.

v_gene,j_gene,CDR3aa
TRBV5-1,TRBJ2-7,CASSFGDYGYEQYF
TRBV7-9,TRBJ1-5,CASSWGAGNQPQHF
TRBV27,TRBJ2-5,CASSLTRQSQETQYF
TRBV3-1/TRBV3-2,TRBJ1-3,CASSQGEGSGNTIYF
TRBV10-3,TRBJ1-2,CAIRPTGLSGYTF
TRBV5-6,TRBJ2-3,CASRQQSTDTQYF
TRBV5-8,TRBJ2-1,CASSLGAGYNEQFF
TRBV29-1,TRBJ1-3,CSVAEGGNSGNTIYF
TRBV7-9,TRBJ1-6,CASSSLREPLHF
TRBV7-2,TRBJ1-1,CASSLKPGQVNTEAFF
TRBV27,TRBJ2-7,CASSATGDWSYEQYF
TRBV6-5,TRBJ1-1,CASSPGGQRTEAFF
TRBV3-1/TRBV3-2,TRBJ2-1,CASSQSSREQFF
TRBV30,TRBJ1-5,CAWSAGTDFNQPQHF
TRBV6-5,TRBJ1-2,CASRGTSNYGYTF
TRBV18,TRBJ1-1,CASSPLDRLNTEAFF
TRBV7-7,TRBJ2-5,CASSIRVSETQYF
TRBV5-1,TRBJ1-3,CASSLVGGSRALSGNTIYF
TRBV6-5,TRBJ2-4,CASSSRGPDIQYF
TRBV19,TRBJ1-5,CASSGGAAGQPQHF
TRBV6-1,TRBJ1-5,CASSERRAPPQPQHF
TRBV7-9,TRBJ1-5,CASTQGDQPQHF
TRBV6-5,TRBJ1-4,CASSYSSLIREKLFF
TRBV18,TRBJ1-2,CASSRRQGPDYGYTF
TRBV10-2,TRBJ1-2,CASSERGAGYGYTF
TRBV7-2,TRBJ2-2,CASSFWNTGELFF
TRBV12-5,TRBJ2-7,CASGQNYEQYF
TRBV21-1,TRBJ1-6,CASSKVIQGDISPLHF
TRBV5-6,TRBJ2-5,CASSLVAEETQYF
TRBV18,TRBJ2-3,CASRQGASTDTQYF
TRBV12-3/TRBV12-4,TRBJ2-3,CASGTDTQYF
TRBV29-1,TRBJ2-7,CSVPGQGLFEQYF
TRBV5-1,TRBJ2-4,CASSLGLAVAKNIQYF
TRBV7-8,TRBJ1-4,CASSLYGRFSEKLFF
TRBV27,TRBJ2-1,CASKVTGGGEQFF
TRBV7-2,TRBJ2-7,CASRDRLAGVHEQYF
TRBV27,TRBJ2-7,CASTEAGGRGYEQYF
TRBV6-2/TRBV6-3,TRBJ1-4,CASSSVREKLFF
TRBV6-6,TRBJ1-4,CASSSRTINEKLFF
TRBV3-1/TRBV3-2,TRBJ2-7,CASSQRGYEQYF
TRBV5-1,TRBJ2-7,CASSSTGLGGEQYF
TRBV10-3,TRBJ2-6,CAISESGGVSGANVLTF
TRBV7-9,TRBJ2-7,CASTFSGGSYEQYF
TRBV7-9,TRBJ1-1,CAAKTVANTEAFF
TRBV2,TRBJ1-2,CASLPRGDRTGSGYTF
TRBV7-2,TRBJ2-7,CASSLAGSRYEQYF
TRBV6-5,TRBJ2-4,CASSYSQAGQKNIQYF
TRBV6-5,TRBJ1-6,CASSYEGGRNSPLHF
TRBV19,TRBJ2-2,CASGDPDTGELFF
TRBV7-9,TRBJ1-2,CASSSSGARSYGYTF
TRBV29-1,TRBJ2-1,CSVASGSTYNEQFF
TRBV30,TRBJ1-2,CAWSPGTSYGYTF
TRBV6-2/TRBV6-3,TRBJ2-2,CASSFSGSGTGELFF